This T cell receptor (beta chain) was obtained from a study of T cell responses to AZD1222 COVID-19 vaccine. Study context: It was second doses at about 4 or about 12 weeks that were pooled. Points from the study as a whole: Reports say nearly half of spike-specific TCRs go after unmutated variant regions.

Sequenced by immunoSEQ multiplex PCR; TCRdb stores in-frame clones only, minus some. The repertoire has 75,000 to 100,000 clones, roughly 92% of them found once; the top ten carry over 9.5%. As to this clone: The antigen is unknown. Mismatch with germline at one junction end may stem from a read error.

Germline V gene sequence: CDR1 KGHDR, CDR2 SFDVKD. The CDR3 runs to 11 residues. The chain uses TRBV24-1 and TRBJ2-1; no firm D call. The starting material was peripheral blood, obtained on day 0 of AZD1222 vaccination. The source is an adult in good health. CDR3 residues: CATSDYNEQFF. CDR3 DNA sequence: TGTGCCACAAGTGACTACAATGAGCAGTTCTTC.